This passage covers 10 T cell receptor beta chains from one sample sequenced in a study of beta chain features in type 1 diabetes. Their antigens remain unidentified. Sequenced material consisted of expressed TCRB transcripts (all of the isolated RNA was reverse transcribed). Sequencing used immunoSEQ multiplex PCR; TCRdb keeps in-frame clones, though not all of them. The sample carries some 130,000 clones, 9% recorded once. General study findings and limits: Shorter TCRB CDR3s, moderately but significantly so, were found in Type 1 diabetes patients in all four CD4+ subsets.

Sample: central memory CD4+ T cells from blood. All receptors come from a man aged 25 to 40 with type 1 diabetes.

A few counts support this clone. The chain carries TRBV11-2 and TRBJ1-2; D may be TRBD1 (5 bases). Germline CDR1 SGHAT, CDR2 FQNNGV. The CDR3 runs to 13 residues. Trimming cost V 5 bases and J 6 bases, with 13 bases left between them. In DNA form, the CDR3 reads TGTGCCAGCAGCCGGGCGACAGAAGATGGCTACACCTTC. It translates to CASSRATEDGYTF.

This clone was seen a handful of times. The sample contains more than one DNA sequence encoding this CDR3. The chain carries TRBV6-5 and TRBJ1-4, with 9 bases fitting TRBD1. The CDR3 sequence is 15 residues long. Germline values: CDR1 MNHEY, CDR2 SVGAGI. J was trimmed by 5 bases and V by 4 bases; bases with no gene match: 5. The CDR3 protein is CASSSPGQGNEKLFF. As DNA, the CDR3 is TGTGCCAGCAGTTCCCCGGGACAGGGAAATGAAAAACTGTTTTTT.

This rearrangement joins TRBV30 to TRBJ2-2, with a possible D match to TRBD1 (6 bases). The CDR3 consists of 16 residues. Germline assignment: CDR1 GTSNPN and CDR2 SVGIG (reference sequence). V was cut by 2 bases and J by 2 bases, with 15 bases left in between. The CDR3 sequence is CAWSRLGDTNTGELFF. In DNA form, the CDR3 reads TGTGCCTGGAGTCGTCTGGGGGACACAAACACCGGGGAGCTGTTTTTT.

This clone turned up a few times. The rearrangement links TRBV7-2 to TRBJ2-3; D is possibly TRBD2 (7 bases). The length of the CDR3 is 15 residues. Germline CDR1 SGHTA, CDR2 FQGNSA. The V end lost 5 bases, the J end lost 4 bases, and 16 bases lay between the germline ends. The CDR3 here is CASSQDRGGPDTQYF. For the CDR3, the DNA is TGTGCCAGCAGCCAAGATCGCGGGGGCCCAGATACGCAGTATTTT.

Only a few counts were recorded for this clone. The V gene is TRBV7-9, the J gene TRBJ2-5, with D perhaps matching TRBD2 (5 bases). Per the germline V gene, CDR1 is SEHNR and CDR2 is FQNEAQ (reference sequence). There are 14 residues in the CDR3. Trimming took 5 bases from V and 2 from J, leaving 12 bases between them. The CDR3 spells CASSVFRDQETQYF. DNA of the CDR3: TGTGCCAGCAGCGTTTTTCGGGATCAAGAGACCCAGTACTTC.

V and J are TRBV30 and TRBJ1-2; no definite D call. Germline CDR1 GTSNPN, CDR2 SVGIG (reference sequence). This CDR3 contains 13 residues. Trimming shortened V by 1 base and J by 9 bases, and 15 bases separated the two germline ends. This chain's CDR3 is CAWSDGGLFRYTF. CDR3 nucleotide sequence: TGTGCCTGGAGTGATGGAGGGCTCTTTCGCTACACCTTC.

There are a few counts of this clone. The chain carries TRBV28 and TRBJ1-5; perhaps TRBD1 as D (5 bases). The CDR3 has 15 residues. Between the trimmed V and J ends, which lost 1 base and 7 bases, there was a span of 14 bases. CDR1 MDHEN and CDR2 SYDVKM come from the germline V gene. CDR3 sequence: CASSLYGGSSQPQHF. Here the CDR3 DNA reads TGTGCCAGCAGTTTATACGGGGGATCCAGCCAGCCCCAGCATTTT.

This chain links TRBV6-1 with TRBJ2-3, with D possibly being TRBD2 (5 bases). The V end was cut by 3 bases, the J end by 4 bases, with 8 bases between. The germline V gene encodes CDR1 MNHNS and CDR2 SASEGT. This CDR3 region has 13 residues. CDR3 region: CASSDGLADTQYF. The CDR3 bases are TGTGCCAGCAGTGATGGACTGGCAGATACGCAGTATTTT.

The chain combines TRBV7-2 with TRBJ2-3; possible D gene TRBD2, 6 bases. CDR1 is SGHTA, CDR2 FQGNSA, per germline. V was pared by 2 bases and J by 5 bases, with 20 bases between. The CDR3 totals 17 residues. In nucleotides, the CDR3 is TGTGCCAGCAGCTTAAAGGCGAATGCGAGGGGAGGAGATACGCAGTATTTT. Its protein product is CASSLKANARGGDTQYF.

The chain combines TRBV2 with TRBJ2-1; 7 nucleotides line up with TRBD1. The trim removed 6 bases at V and 9 bases at J, leaving 5 bases unmatched. CDR1 SNHLY and CDR2 FYNNEI come from the germline V gene. The CDR3 is 12 amino acids. CDR3 nucleotide sequence: TGTGCCAGCAGAGACTCAGGGGGTGAGCAGTTCTTC. Amino acid sequence: CASRDSGGEQFF.